This is a list of T cell receptor beta chains from one sample in a study of PD-1 blockade in mismatch repair-deficient tumors. Assay used: immunoSEQ multiplex PCR; TCRdb lists only in-frame clones, some missing. The sample lists around 120,000 clones; around 86% were seen once. The input for sequencing was peripheral blood, taken 44 weeks after starting pembrolizumab. These receptors came from an adult with mismatch repair-deficient cancer. Each CDR3 is given with its conserved first and last residue. Each record gives: J gene, clone size, V gene, D gene, CDR3 DNA, CDR3 protein. A D gene is named only where the DNA matches it firmly. Clone sizes are given selectively: once, few, many, or a class where the clone is expanded.

j_call: TRBJ2-6
clone_size: once
v_call: TRBV4-1
d_call: TRBD2
cdr3_nt: TGCGCCAGCAGCCAAGAGGACCGCGGGAGGTCTGGGGCCAACGTCCTGACTTTC
cdr3_aa: CASSQEDRGRSGANVLTF

j_call: TRBJ1-2
clone_size: few
v_call: TRBV7-3
d_call: .
cdr3_nt: TGTGCCAGCAGCCCCCAGGGGAACTATGGCTACACCTTC
cdr3_aa: CASSPQGNYGYTF

j_call: TRBJ2-1
clone_size: .
v_call: TRBV6-5
d_call: .
cdr3_nt: TGTGCCAGCCGTATGTCCCTTGGCAATGAGCAGTTCTTC
cdr3_aa: CASRMSLGNEQFF

j_call: TRBJ2-7
clone_size: .
v_call: TRBV5-6
d_call: .
cdr3_nt: TGTGCCAGCAGCTCTCGGCCGGGTGGCTACGAGCAGTACTTC
cdr3_aa: CASSSRPGGYEQYF

j_call: TRBJ2-7
clone_size: once
v_call: TRBV11-3
d_call: TRBD1
cdr3_nt: TGTGCCAGCAGCTTAACGCAGGGGGCCTACGAGCAGTACTTC
cdr3_aa: CASSLTQGAYEQYF

j_call: TRBJ1-1
clone_size: .
v_call: TRBV6-5
d_call: .
cdr3_nt: TGTGCCAGCAGTTACGGCTCGAACACTGAAGCTTTCTTT
cdr3_aa: CASSYGSNTEAFF

j_call: TRBJ2-7
clone_size: once
v_call: TRBV28
d_call: TRBD2
cdr3_nt: TGTGCCAGCAGTTTCCACAACGGACTAGCGGGGGATCCCTACGAGCAGTACTTC
cdr3_aa: CASSFHNGLAGDPYEQYF

j_call: TRBJ1-1
clone_size: .
v_call: TRBV11-3
d_call: TRBD1
cdr3_nt: TGTGCCAGCAGCCCGACAGGGCTGGGCACTGAAGCTTTCTTT
cdr3_aa: CASSPTGLGTEAFF

j_call: TRBJ2-3
clone_size: .
v_call: TRBV5-4
d_call: .
cdr3_nt: TGTGCCAGCAGCTTGTCAGGGCGTACGGATACGCAGTATTTT
cdr3_aa: CASSLSGRTDTQYF

j_call: TRBJ2-5
clone_size: .
v_call: TRBV14
d_call: .
cdr3_nt: TGTGCCAGCAGCCATTTGGGGTCGAGGGAGACCCAGTACTTC
cdr3_aa: CASSHLGSRETQYF

j_call: TRBJ1-1
clone_size: .
v_call: TRBV5-8
d_call: .
cdr3_nt: TGTGCCAGCAATACCTTTGGGGGGCGCACTGAAGCTTTCTTT
cdr3_aa: CASNTFGGRTEAFF

j_call: TRBJ1-1
clone_size: .
v_call: TRBV7-9
d_call: .
cdr3_nt: TGTGCCAGCAGCTTAGATCATAAAGCTTTCTTT
cdr3_aa: CASSLDHKAFF

j_call: TRBJ2-3
clone_size: .
v_call: TRBV11-2
d_call: .
cdr3_nt: TGTGCCAGCAGCTCGACGGGGGAGAGCACAGATACGCAGTATTTT
cdr3_aa: CASSSTGESTDTQYF

j_call: TRBJ1-4
clone_size: .
v_call: TRBV12-5
d_call: .
cdr3_nt: TGTGCTAGTGGTCCCCCAGGCCCCGGGGGTGAAAAACTGTTTTTT
cdr3_aa: CASGPPGPGGEKLFF

j_call: TRBJ1-3
clone_size: .
v_call: TRBV28
d_call: .
cdr3_nt: TGTGCCAGCATCAGGCAAACCGGAGGAAACACCATATATTTT
cdr3_aa: CASIRQTGGNTIYF

j_call: TRBJ1-1
clone_size: .
v_call: TRBV25-1
d_call: .
cdr3_nt: TGTGCCAGCAGTGACAAGAACACTGAAGCTTTCTTT
cdr3_aa: CASSDKNTEAFF

j_call: TRBJ1-1
clone_size: .
v_call: TRBV19
d_call: .
cdr3_nt: TGTGCCAGTAGTAAGGGGCAGAACACTGAAGCTTTCTTT
cdr3_aa: CASSKGQNTEAFF

j_call: TRBJ2-3
clone_size: .
v_call: TRBV4-3
d_call: .
cdr3_nt: TGCGCCAGCAGCCAAGATGGCCTACTCACAGATACGCAGTATTTT
cdr3_aa: CASSQDGLLTDTQYF

j_call: TRBJ2-7
clone_size: .
v_call: TRBV5-6
d_call: .
cdr3_nt: TGTGCCAGCAGCTTTCAGGTGAGCGAGCAGTACTTC
cdr3_aa: CASSFQVSEQYF

j_call: TRBJ2-5
clone_size: .
v_call: TRBV11-2
d_call: .
cdr3_nt: TGTGCCAGCAGCTTAGATCTGGAGACCCAGTACTTC
cdr3_aa: CASSLDLETQYF

j_call: TRBJ2-1
clone_size: .
v_call: TRBV18
d_call: .
cdr3_nt: TGTGCCAGCTCACCACCGTTCAGTTACAATGAGCAGTTCTTC
cdr3_aa: CASSPPFSYNEQFF

j_call: TRBJ1-5
clone_size: .
v_call: TRBV4-1
d_call: TRBD1
cdr3_nt: TGCGCCAGCAGCCAAGATCGGGGCAGGGGGGGTCAGCCCCAGCATTTT
cdr3_aa: CASSQDRGRGGQPQHF

j_call: TRBJ2-7
clone_size: once
v_call: TRBV7-9
d_call: TRBD1
cdr3_nt: TGTGCCAGCAGCCCTGGACAGGTTGGAGTCTACGAGCAGTACTTC
cdr3_aa: CASSPGQVGVYEQYF

j_call: TRBJ2-7
clone_size: .
v_call: TRBV28
d_call: .
cdr3_nt: TGTGCCAGCAGCCCACCTTCTTACGAGCAGTACTTC
cdr3_aa: CASSPPSYEQYF

j_call: TRBJ2-2
clone_size: .
v_call: TRBV7-8
d_call: .
cdr3_nt: TGTGCCAGCAGCCAACCGGGGCAGCGCACCGGGGAGCTGTTTTTT
cdr3_aa: CASSQPGQRTGELFF

j_call: TRBJ2-3
clone_size: .
v_call: TRBV28
d_call: TRBD2
cdr3_nt: TGTGCCAGCAGCAGGGGACTAGCGGCTTACACAGATACGCAGTATTTT
cdr3_aa: CASSRGLAAYTDTQYF